This T cell receptor (beta chain) was observed in a study of T cell repertoires in cytomegalovirus infection. Study information: Recently identified HLA-C-restricted CMV epitopes and well-studied HLA-B-restricted CMV epitopes were used by the study. Matching HLA type and CMV infection were both indicated by public TCR beta signatures.

A few counts support this clonotype. Antigen specificity is unknown. A single record per CDR3 protein comes from TCRdb applying MiXCR to the reads. The data show 830,000 or so distinct CDR3 sequences, with about 31% seen just once and 9.5% to 15% held by the top ten. Findings and caveats of the study: Adding up the frequency of public TCR beta families identified people who carried CMV plus the relevant HLA. The ex vivo response showed dominance by HLA-C-restricted CMV-specific TCR beta clonotypes.

V lost 5 bases and J lost 2; bases outside the gene matches: 17. Germline V lookup: CDR1 SEHNR, CDR2 FQNEAQ (reference sequence). This CDR3 is built from 19 residues. The TCR originated in a human donor in good health (CMV status not recorded). Some clones in this sample may be carry-over from other donors' samples. Sequenced material: cultured CD8+ T cells from PBMCs, taken from culture after CMV antigen stimulation. The rearrangement joins TRBV7-9 to TRBJ2-1; 8 nucleotides agree with TRBD2. CDR3 DNA sequence: TGTGCCAGCAGCGAATATGGCTTGGAGGTAGCGGGGACCTACAATGAGCAGTTCTTC. It yields the protein CASSEYGLEVAGTYNEQFF.